This TCR beta chain comes out of a study of STAT5B mutations in CD4+ large granular lymphocyte leukemia. Study as a whole: The CDR3 'QG' motif was associated with a particular HLA allele among healthy donors.

Study observations and caveats: Patient CD4-sorted repertoires stayed more clonal than healthy ones after leukemic-clone removal. Compared with healthy controls (2/35), patient top clones favored TRBV06 (8/27).

Control samples were healthy donors' buffy coats. Using immunoSEQ multiplex PCR, the repertoire was profiled, and TCRdb retains in-frame clones only, with some absent. The data show some 29,000 clones, 60% to 85% seen once. Germline V gene lookup returns CDR1 MDHEN and CDR2 SYDVKM. The ends lost 6 bases at V and 5 bases at J; junction bases unmatched: 6. The CDR3 loop spans 14 amino acids. On this clone itself: Its antigen is still unknown.

The rearrangement links TRBV28 to TRBJ2-5; 10 bases fit TRBD2. Sequencing input: CD4+ T cells from blood buffy coats. The TCR comes from a human donor in good health. CDR3 DNA sequence: TGTGCCAGCAGAGCGGGAGGGCCGGATGAGACCCAGTACTTC. Residues: CASRAGGPDETQYF.